This entry lists 28 T cell receptor beta chains sequenced from one sample in a study of blood T cell repertoires in COVID-19. Measured with immunoSEQ multiplex PCR; TCRdb has only the in-frame clones, and not every one. The sample shows approximately 220,000 clones, about 86% of them seen only once. Material: peripheral blood. Receptors originate from a woman aged 55-69 years with acute or convalescent COVID-19.

The chain recombines TRBV6-5 with TRBJ1-6; TRBD1 is a possible D gene (6 bases). The CDR3 totals 13 residues. V lost 6 bases and J 10 bases, leaving 13 bases between the germline ends. CDR1 is MNHEY and CDR2 is SVGAGI in the germline V gene. The CDR3 region has the DNA TGTGCCAGCAGAAGACAGGCCGGCTCACCCCTCCACTTT. Residues: CASRRQAGSPLHF.

The chain is built from TRBV2 and TRBJ1-2, with TRBD1 identical over 7 bases. This CDR3 is 15 amino acids long. V trimming: 6 bases; J trimming: 0 bases; junction bases outside the gene matches: 7. Germline loops: CDR1 SNHLY, CDR2 FYNNEI. The CDR3 sequence: CASSDPGGANYGYTF. CDR3 in DNA: TGTGCCAGCAGCGACCCAGGGGGAGCTAACTATGGCTACACCTTC.

The CDR3 here is CASSLVGGLSTDTQYF. CDR3 nucleotide sequence: TGTGCCAGCAGCTTAGTTGGGGGACTTAGCACAGATACGCAGTATTTT. The chain couples TRBV7-2 to TRBJ2-3; tentatively, D is TRBD2 (6 bases). V was pared by 1 base and J by 0 bases, with 11 bases between. The V gene's germline CDR1 is SGHTA and CDR2 FQGNSA. The CDR3 totals 16 residues. The entire variable domain, with the rest obtained from reference TRBV7-2 and TRBJ2-3, is as follows: GAGVSQSPSNKVTEKGKDVELRCDPISGHTALYWYRQSLGQGLEFLIYFQGNSAPDKSGLPSDRFSAERTGGSVSTLTIQRTQQEDSAVYLCASSLVGGLSTDTQYFGPGTRLTVL.

This chain connects TRBV19 to TRBJ1-1; 7 nucleotides match TRBD1. There are 15 residues in the CDR3. Germline V lookup: CDR1 LNHDA, CDR2 SQIVND (reference sequence). J lost 1 base, V lost 3 bases, and 5 bases had no gene match. CDR3 residues: CASSMAGTANTEAFF. The CDR3 bases are TGTGCCAGTAGTATGGCGGGGACAGCGAACACTGAAGCTTTCTTT.

The genes are TRBV7-2 and TRBJ1-1; 7 bases map to TRBD1. The trim removed 1 base at V and 4 bases at J, leaving 3 bases unmatched. The germline V gene has CDR1 SGHTA and CDR2 FQGNSA. This CDR3 has 14 amino acids. CDR3 region: CASSLGPGGTEAFF. The CDR3 coding sequence is TGTGCCAGCAGCTTAGGCCCAGGGGGCACTGAAGCTTTCTTT. Complete variable domain (other parts from reference TRBV7-2 and TRBJ1-1): GAGVSQSPSNKVTEKGKDVELRCDPISGHTALYWYRQSLGQGLEFLIYFQGNSAPDKSGLPSDRFSAERTGGSVSTLTIQRTQQEDSAVYLCASSLGPGGTEAFFGQGTRLTVV.

This chain connects TRBV5-6 to TRBJ1-2; 9 bases line up with TRBD1. Germline trimming cut 4 bases from V and 5 bases from J; bases unmatched to any gene: 9. Germline V gene sequence: CDR1 SGHDT, CDR2 YYEEEE. The CDR3 has 15 residues. The CDR3 region is CASSPLLGQGYGYTF. The CDR3 DNA sequence: TGTGCCAGCAGCCCATTACTGGGACAGGGTTATGGCTACACCTTC.

V usage is TRBV4-1 and J usage is TRBJ2-5; TRBD1 is a possible D gene (5 bases). Germline V lookup: CDR1 MGHRA, CDR2 YSYEKL. The CDR3 runs to 16 residues. V lost 1 base, J lost 0 bases, and 12 bases lay in between. CDR3 region: CASSQAMTANQETQYF. The CDR3 DNA reads TGCGCCAGCAGCCAAGCTATGACAGCTAACCAAGAGACCCAGTACTTC.

The chain is built from TRBV4-3 and TRBJ1-2; TRBD1 aligns across 10 bases. This CDR3 has 16 amino acids. Germline CDR1 LGHNA, CDR2 YSLEER. The ends lost 3 bases at V and 3 bases at J; junction bases unmatched: 7. The chain's CDR3 is CASSHGGGTGDYGYTF. In DNA, the CDR3 is TGCGCCAGCAGCCATGGAGGAGGGACAGGGGACTATGGCTACACCTTC.

The chain carries TRBV6-2 or TRBV6-3 and TRBJ2-7; 7 positions agree with TRBD1. Per the germline V gene, CDR1 is MNHEY and CDR2 is SVGEGT. This CDR3 region has 14 residues. V was clipped by 1 base and J by 3 bases; unmatched bases: 3. The CDR3 DNA is TGTGCCAGCAGTTACTACGGGACAGACTACGAGCAGTACTTC. Translating it yields CASSYYGTDYEQYF.

This chain links TRBV2 with TRBJ1-1; D is ambiguous. Germline CDR1 is SNHLY and CDR2 is FYNNEI. This CDR3 spans 13 amino acids. Trimming removed 8 bases from V and 0 bases from J, with 10 bases in between. The CDR3 loop reads CASCRRMNTEAFF. DNA of the CDR3: TGTGCCAGCTGTAGGCGGATGAACACTGAAGCTTTCTTT.

J is TRBJ1-1 and V is TRBV18, with TRBD1 as a possible D gene (5 bases). The CDR3 is 14 residues long. The V gene lost 5 bases and the J gene lost 4 bases, with 14 bases spanning the gap. Germline CDR1 KGHSH, CDR2 LQKENI. The CDR3 region has the DNA TGTGCCAGCTCATCCGGGGGTTTTGGCACTGAAGCTTTCTTT. Translated: CASSSGGFGTEAFF. Full variable domain (missing parts from reference TRBV18 and TRBJ1-1): NAGVMQNPRHLVRRRGQEARLRCSPMKGHSHVYWYRQLPEEGLKFMVYLQKENIIDESGMPKERFSAEFPKEGPSILRIQQVVRGDSAAYFCASSSGGFGTEAFFGQGTRLTVV.

This chain links TRBV5-1 with TRBJ1-2; D perhaps matches TRBD1 (6 bases). Trimming removed 2 bases at V and 1 base at J, with 15 bases between. The CDR3 totals 16 residues. Germline V lookup: CDR1 SGHRS, CDR2 YFSETQ. The CDR3 loop is CASSFGDRNGNYGYTF. The CDR3 nucleotides are TGCGCCAGCAGCTTCGGTGACAGGAATGGTAACTATGGCTACACCTTC.

The chain employs TRBV11-2 and TRBJ1-1, with TRBD1 matching over 8 bases. This CDR3 is built from 13 residues. Germline CDR1 and CDR2: SGHAT and FQNNGV. Unmatched junction bases numbered 10, after V lost 5 bases and J lost 11 bases. The CDR3 region is CASSMERTGYAFF. The CDR3 nucleotides read TGTGCCAGCAGCATGGAGAGGACAGGGTATGCTTTCTTT.

This sequence joins TRBV27 and TRBJ1-2, with D hard to call. The germline V and J ends were trimmed by 2 bases and 2 bases, with 6 bases remaining between them. Germline assignment: CDR1 MNHEY and CDR2 SMNVEV (reference sequence). The CDR3 has 13 amino acids. The CDR3 DNA reads TGTGCCAGCAGTTTAGGTAGAAACTATGGCTACACCTTC. Translated, it gives CASSLGRNYGYTF.

The V gene is TRBV29-1, the J gene TRBJ2-7; the match to TRBD2 covers 7 bases. Trimming took 4 bases from V and 5 from J; bases not matched to a gene: 2. The length of the CDR3 is 11 residues. CDR1 is SQVTM, CDR2 ANQGSEA, per germline. The CDR3 loop is CSVGEGNEQYF. CDR3 bases: TGCAGCGTTGGGGAGGGGAACGAGCAGTACTTC.

This clone was counted only a few times. The J gene is TRBJ1-5, the V gene TRBV6-1; 7 bases line up with TRBD1. The CDR3 loop spans 16 amino acids. V shed 1 base and J 3 bases; nucleotides not matched to a gene: 6. In germline, CDR1 is MNHNS, CDR2 SASEGT. The CDR3 loop is CASSEDTGALNQPQHF. In nucleotides, the CDR3 is TGTGCCAGCAGTGAAGACACAGGGGCCCTCAATCAGCCCCAGCATTTT.

This chain links TRBV7-2 with TRBJ2-1, with 9 bases that match TRBD1. The V gene's germline CDR1 is SGHTA and CDR2 FQGNSA. CDR3 length equals 15 residues. J was trimmed by 4 bases and V by 5 bases; bases with no gene match: 6. Here the CDR3 DNA reads TGTGCCAGCAGCGACTTACAGGGGGCGTACAATGAGCAGTTCTTC. It is translated as CASSDLQGAYNEQFF.

The chain is built from TRBV19 and TRBJ2-1; the D is unclear. Germline CDR1 reads LNHDA; CDR2 reads SQIVND (reference sequence). Trimming left V 5 bases short and J 4 bases short, with 12 bases between. The CDR3 spans 14 residues. Written as DNA, the CDR3 is TGTGCCAGTAGTTTTGGCGGAGAATACAATGAGCAGTTCTTC. Translation: CASSFGGEYNEQFF.

The J gene is TRBJ2-1, the V gene TRBV5-1, with TRBD2 matching over 12 bases. With 1 base clipped from V and 7 bases from J, the junction kept 6 bases outside the gene matches. CDR1 is SGHRS and CDR2 is YFSETQ in the germline V gene. The CDR3 loop spans 16 amino acids. CDR3: CASSLRPSGGANEQFF. The DNA for the CDR3 is TGCGCCAGCAGCTTGAGGCCTAGCGGGGGGGCTAATGAGCAGTTCTTC.

Here the CDR3 reads CASSENGVQGGQPQHF. Here the CDR3 DNA reads TGTGCCAGCAGTGAAAACGGTGTACAGGGCGGTCAGCCCCAGCATTTT. This chain connects TRBV2 to TRBJ1-5; a possible D gene is TRBD1 (6 bases). The germline gives CDR1 SNHLY, CDR2 FYNNEI. The V end lost 2 bases, the J end lost 6 bases, and 17 bases lay between the germline ends. CDR3 length: 16 amino acids. The full variable domain, rest sourced from reference TRBV2 and TRBJ1-5, is EPEVTQTPSHQVTQMGQEVILRCVPISNHLYFYWYRQILGQKVEFLVSFYNNEISEKSEIFDDQFSVERPDGSNFTLKIRSTKLEDSAMYFCASSENGVQGGQPQHFGDGTRLSIL.

The chain links TRBV28 to TRBJ1-1, with D hard to call. CDR1 is MDHEN, CDR2 SYDVKM, per germline. This CDR3 has 14 residues. V lost 1 base and J 6 bases, leaving 12 bases between the germline ends. CDR3 loop: CASSLLEGGAEAFF. The DNA for the CDR3 is TGTGCCAGCAGTTTATTGGAGGGTGGGGCTGAAGCTTTCTTT.

This clone occurred once. V usage is TRBV19 and J usage is TRBJ1-2; maybe TRBD1 (5 bases). Germline V CDR1 and CDR2: LNHDA, SQIVND (reference sequence). This CDR3 is built from 15 residues. V was shortened by 4 bases and J by 3 bases, with 15 bases between the two germline ends. Written as DNA, the CDR3 is TGTGCCAGTAGTACCGAATCCACAGGTTACTATGGCTACACCTTC. Protein product: CASSTESTGYYGYTF. Based on the CDR3 plus reference TRBV19 and TRBJ1-2, the full variable domain is DGGITQSPKYLFRKEGQNVTLSCEQNLNHDAMYWYRQDPGQGLRLIYYSQIVNDFQKGDIAEGYSVSREKKESFPLTVTSAQKNPTAFYLCASSTESTGYYGYTFGSGTRLTVV.

The chain links TRBV5-4 to TRBJ1-4; unclear D gene. CDR3 size: 15 residues. V was trimmed by 0 bases and J by 8 bases, leaving 14 bases between them. Germline lookup yields CDR1 SGHNT and CDR2 YYREEE (reference sequence). CDR3 loop: CASSLDRTQSEKLFF. CDR3 in DNA: TGTGCCAGCAGCTTGGATCGGACTCAGTCCGAAAAACTGTTTTTT.

This clone was counted between two and nine times. Written as DNA, the CDR3 is TGTGCCAGCAGTGAACAGAACACTGAAGCTTTCTTT. This translates into CASSEQNTEAFF. V is TRBV2 and J is TRBJ1-1; D not certain. This CDR3 is built from 12 residues. Germline CDR1 and CDR2: SNHLY and FYNNEI. V gave up 2 bases and J gave up 1 base, with 2 bases separating them.

The chain carries TRBV6-5 and TRBJ2-5; D is ambiguous. V gave up 6 bases and J gave up 0 bases, with 11 bases separating them. The CDR3 is made up of 14 amino acids. CDR1 is MNHEY and CDR2 is SVGAGI in the germline V gene. The CDR3 is CASRADTYQETQYF. The DNA for the CDR3 is TGTGCCAGCAGGGCAGACACGTACCAAGAGACCCAGTACTTC.

J is TRBJ2-7 and V is TRBV6-6; perhaps TRBD1 as D (6 bases). The V gene lost 7 bases and the J gene lost 1 base, with 14 bases spanning the gap. This CDR3 spans 14 amino acids. Germline loops: CDR1 MNHNY, CDR2 SVGAGI (reference sequence). CDR3 sequence: CASIKDRLSYEQYF. In DNA, the CDR3 is TGTGCCAGCATTAAAGACAGGTTATCCTACGAGCAGTACTTC.

The V call is TRBV6-5, the J call TRBJ2-5; 9 bases agree with TRBD1. Germline lookup yields CDR1 MNHEY and CDR2 SVGAGI. This CDR3 contains 14 residues. V was clipped by 6 bases and J by 5 bases; unmatched bases: 7. The CDR3 region is CASSPQGAQETQYF. In DNA form, the CDR3 reads TGTGCCAGCAGCCCACAGGGGGCACAGGAGACCCAGTACTTC.

V is TRBV9 and J is TRBJ2-4; TRBD2 matches at 8 bases. Germline V gene sequence: CDR1 SGDLS, CDR2 YYNGEE. CDR3 size: 15 residues. Germline trimming cut 7 bases from V and 0 bases from J; bases unmatched to any gene: 6. CDR3 in DNA: TGTGCCAGCGGCAGCGGGGGATTAGCCAAAAACATTCAGTACTTC. Its protein is CASGSGGLAKNIQYF.